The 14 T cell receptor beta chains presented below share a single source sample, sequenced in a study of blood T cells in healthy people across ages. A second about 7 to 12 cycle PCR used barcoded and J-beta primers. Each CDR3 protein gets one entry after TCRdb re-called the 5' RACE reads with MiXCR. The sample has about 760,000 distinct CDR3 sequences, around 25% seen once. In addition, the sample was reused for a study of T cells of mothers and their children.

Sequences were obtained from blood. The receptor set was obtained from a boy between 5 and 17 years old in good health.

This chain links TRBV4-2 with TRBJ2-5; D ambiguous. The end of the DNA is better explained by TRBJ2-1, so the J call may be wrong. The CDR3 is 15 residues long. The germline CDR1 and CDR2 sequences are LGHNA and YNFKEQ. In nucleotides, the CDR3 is TGTGCCAGCAGCCAACGAGACTTAGCCCCTAATGAGCAGTTCTTC. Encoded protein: CASSQRDLAPNEQFF.

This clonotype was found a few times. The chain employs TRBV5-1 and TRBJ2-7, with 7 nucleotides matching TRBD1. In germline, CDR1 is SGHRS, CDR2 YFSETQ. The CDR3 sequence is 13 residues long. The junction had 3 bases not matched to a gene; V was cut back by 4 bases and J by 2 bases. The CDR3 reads CASSQQGTYEQYF. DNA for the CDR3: TGCGCCAGCAGCCAACAGGGGACCTACGAGCAGTACTTC.

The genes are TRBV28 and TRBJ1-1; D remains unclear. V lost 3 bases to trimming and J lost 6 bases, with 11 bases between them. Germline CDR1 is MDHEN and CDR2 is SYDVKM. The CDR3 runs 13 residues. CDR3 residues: CASSFLDYSEAFF. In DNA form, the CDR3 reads TGTGCCAGCAGTTTTTTGGACTACTCTGAAGCTTTCTTT.

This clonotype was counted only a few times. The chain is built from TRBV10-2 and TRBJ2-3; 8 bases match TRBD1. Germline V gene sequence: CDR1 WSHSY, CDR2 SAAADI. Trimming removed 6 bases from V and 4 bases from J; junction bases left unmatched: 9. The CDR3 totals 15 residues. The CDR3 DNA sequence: TGCGCCAGCAGGGACGGACAGGGAGTCGCAGATACGCAGTATTTT. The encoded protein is CASRDGQGVADTQYF.

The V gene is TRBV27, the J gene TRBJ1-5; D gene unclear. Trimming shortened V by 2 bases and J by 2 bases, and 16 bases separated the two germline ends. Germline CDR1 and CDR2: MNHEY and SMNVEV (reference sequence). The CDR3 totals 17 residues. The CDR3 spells CASSLRSGIIGNQPQHF. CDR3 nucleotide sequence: TGTGCCAGCAGTTTACGGTCGGGGATAATTGGCAATCAGCCCCAGCATTTT.

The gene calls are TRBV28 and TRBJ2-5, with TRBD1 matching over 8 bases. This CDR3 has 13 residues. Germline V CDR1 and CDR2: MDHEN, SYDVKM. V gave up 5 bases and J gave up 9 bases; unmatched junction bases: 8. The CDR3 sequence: CASSPGQEMAQYF. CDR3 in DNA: TGTGCCAGCAGTCCGGGACAGGAGATGGCCCAGTACTTC.

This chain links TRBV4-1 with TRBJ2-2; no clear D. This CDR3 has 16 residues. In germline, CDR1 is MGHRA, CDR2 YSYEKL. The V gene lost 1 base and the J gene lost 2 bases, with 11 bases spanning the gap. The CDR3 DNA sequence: TGCGCCAGCAGCCAAGGACGGTGGTTTAACACCGGGGAGCTGTTTTTT. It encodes CASSQGRWFNTGELFF.

CDR3 region: CASSPQKSLAGGLSETQYF. CDR3 in DNA: TGTGCCAGCAGTCCCCAGAAAAGTCTAGCGGGAGGATTGTCCGAGACCCAGTACTTC. V and J are TRBV12-3 or TRBV12-4 and TRBJ2-5, with 11 bases that match TRBD2. CDR3 length: 19 residues. J lost 5 bases, V lost 5 bases, and 19 bases had no gene match.

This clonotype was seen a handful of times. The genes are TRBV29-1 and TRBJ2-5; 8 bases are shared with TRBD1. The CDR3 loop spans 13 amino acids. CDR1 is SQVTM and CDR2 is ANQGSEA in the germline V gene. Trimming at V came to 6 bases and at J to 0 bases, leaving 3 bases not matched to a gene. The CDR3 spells CSVLDRDQETQYF. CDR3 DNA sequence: TGCAGCGTCCTGGACAGGGACCAAGAGACCCAGTACTTC.

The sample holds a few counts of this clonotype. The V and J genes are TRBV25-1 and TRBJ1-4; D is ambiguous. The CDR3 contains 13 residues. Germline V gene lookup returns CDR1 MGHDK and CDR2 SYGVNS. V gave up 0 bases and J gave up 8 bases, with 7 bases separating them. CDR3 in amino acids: CASSEYGSEKLFF. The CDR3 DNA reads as TGTGCCAGCAGTGAATACGGGAGCGAAAAACTGTTTTTT.

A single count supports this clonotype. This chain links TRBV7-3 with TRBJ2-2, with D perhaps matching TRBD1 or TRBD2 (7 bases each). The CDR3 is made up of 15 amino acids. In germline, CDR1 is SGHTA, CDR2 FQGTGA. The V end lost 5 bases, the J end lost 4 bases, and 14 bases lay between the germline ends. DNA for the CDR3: TGTGCCAGCAGCCCATCAGGGGGGGCCACCGGGGAGCTGTTTTTT. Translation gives CASSPSGGATGELFF.

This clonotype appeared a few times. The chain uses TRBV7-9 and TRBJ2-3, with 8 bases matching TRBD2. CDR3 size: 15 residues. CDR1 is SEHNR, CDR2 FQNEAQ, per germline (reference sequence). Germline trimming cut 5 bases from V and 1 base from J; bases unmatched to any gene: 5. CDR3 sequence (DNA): TGTGCCAGCAGCGTGACTAGCGAGGGCACAGATACGCAGTATTTT. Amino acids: CASSVTSEGTDTQYF. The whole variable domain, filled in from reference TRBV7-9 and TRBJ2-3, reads DTGVSQNPRHKITKRGQNVTFRCDPISEHNRLYWYRQTLGQGPEFLTYFQNEAQLEKSRLLSDRFSAERPKGSFSTLEIQRTEQGDSAMYLCASSVTSEGTDTQYFGPGTRLTVL.

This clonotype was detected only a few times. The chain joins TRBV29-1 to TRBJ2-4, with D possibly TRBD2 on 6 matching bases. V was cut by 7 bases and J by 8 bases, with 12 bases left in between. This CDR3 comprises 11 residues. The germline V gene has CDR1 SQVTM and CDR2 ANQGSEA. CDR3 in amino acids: CSGGRRDIQYF. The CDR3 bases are TGCAGCGGCGGAAGGAGGGACATTCAGTACTTC.

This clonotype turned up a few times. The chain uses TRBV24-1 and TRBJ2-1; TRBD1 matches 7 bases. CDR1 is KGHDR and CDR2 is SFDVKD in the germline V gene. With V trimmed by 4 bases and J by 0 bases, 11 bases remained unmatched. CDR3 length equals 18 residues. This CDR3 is CATSETGKLTSSYNEQFF. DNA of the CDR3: TGTGCCACCAGTGAGACAGGGAAGTTGACGAGCTCCTACAATGAGCAGTTCTTC.